Listed here is a single T cell receptor (beta chain). The repertoire was sequenced with immunoSEQ multiplex PCR; TCRdb's copy has only in-frame clones and lacks some. The sample comprises 65,000 to 90,000 clones, 88% of which are singletons, and 0.7% to 1% rests with the top ten. This sample is drawn from a study of OX40 agonist ivuxolimab in advanced cancers. The CDR3 is made up of 15 amino acids. V trimming: 3 bases; J trimming: 0 bases; junction bases outside the gene matches: 2. CDR1 and CDR2 from the germline V gene are WSHSY and SAAADI. This TCR was recovered from an adult with an advanced solid tumor such as melanoma, head and neck, liver or kidney cancer. The sequenced sample was CD4+ or CD8+ T cells sorted from blood, obtained in a trial of the OX40 agonist ivuxolimab. The gene calls are TRBV10-2 and TRBJ1-3; 7 bases are a match to TRBD1. As DNA, the CDR3 is TGCGCCAGCAGTGACCGACAGGGCTCTGGAAACACCATATATTTT. This encodes CASSDRQGSGNTIYF.